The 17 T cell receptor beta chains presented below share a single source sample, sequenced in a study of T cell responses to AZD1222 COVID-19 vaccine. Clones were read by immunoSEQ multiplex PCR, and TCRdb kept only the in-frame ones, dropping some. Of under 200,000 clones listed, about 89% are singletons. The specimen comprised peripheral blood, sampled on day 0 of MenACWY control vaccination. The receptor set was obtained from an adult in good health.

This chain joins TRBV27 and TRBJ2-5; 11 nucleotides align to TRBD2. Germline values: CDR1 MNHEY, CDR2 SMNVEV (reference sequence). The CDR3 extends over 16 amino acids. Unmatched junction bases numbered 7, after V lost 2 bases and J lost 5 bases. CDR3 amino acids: CASSLRTSGRVETQYF. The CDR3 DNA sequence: TGTGCCAGCAGTTTAAGGACTAGCGGGCGAGTGGAGACCCAGTACTTC.

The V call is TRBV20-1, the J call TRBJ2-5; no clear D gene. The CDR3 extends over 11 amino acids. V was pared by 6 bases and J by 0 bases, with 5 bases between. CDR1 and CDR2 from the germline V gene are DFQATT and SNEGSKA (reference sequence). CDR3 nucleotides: TGCAGTGCGGGGTACCAAGAGACCCAGTACTTC. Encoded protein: CSAGYQETQYF.

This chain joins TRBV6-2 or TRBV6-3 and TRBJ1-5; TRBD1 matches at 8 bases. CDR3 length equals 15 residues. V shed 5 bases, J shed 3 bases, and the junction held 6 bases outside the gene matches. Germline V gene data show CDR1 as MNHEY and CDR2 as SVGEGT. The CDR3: CASSQDRAYNQPQHF. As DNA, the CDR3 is TGTGCCAGCAGTCAGGACAGGGCGTACAATCAGCCCCAGCATTTT.

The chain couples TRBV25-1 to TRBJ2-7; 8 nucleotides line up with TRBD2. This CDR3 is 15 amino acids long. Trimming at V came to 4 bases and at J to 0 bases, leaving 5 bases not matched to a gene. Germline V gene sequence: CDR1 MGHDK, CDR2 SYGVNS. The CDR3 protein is CASSAFAGGSYEQYF. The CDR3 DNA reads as TGTGCCAGCAGTGCGTTCGCGGGAGGCTCCTACGAGCAGTACTTC.

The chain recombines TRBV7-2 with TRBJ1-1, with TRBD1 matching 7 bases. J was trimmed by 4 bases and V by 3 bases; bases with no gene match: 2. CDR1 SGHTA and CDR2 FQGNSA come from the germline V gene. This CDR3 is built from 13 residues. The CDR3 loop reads CASSFTGATEAFF. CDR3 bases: TGTGCCAGCAGCTTTACAGGGGCCACTGAAGCTTTCTTT.

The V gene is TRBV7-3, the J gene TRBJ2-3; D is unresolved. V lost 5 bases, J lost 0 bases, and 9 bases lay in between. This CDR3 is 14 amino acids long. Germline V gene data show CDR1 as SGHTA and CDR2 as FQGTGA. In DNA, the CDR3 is TGTGCCAGCAGCCTGGACGGGAGCACAGATACGCAGTATTTT. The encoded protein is CASSLDGSTDTQYF.

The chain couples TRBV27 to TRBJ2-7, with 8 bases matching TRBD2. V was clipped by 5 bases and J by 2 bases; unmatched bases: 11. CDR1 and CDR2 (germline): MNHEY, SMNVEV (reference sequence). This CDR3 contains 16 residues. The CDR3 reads CASSHNSGGHAYEQYF. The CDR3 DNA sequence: TGTGCCAGCAGTCACAACAGCGGGGGCCACGCCTACGAGCAGTACTTC.

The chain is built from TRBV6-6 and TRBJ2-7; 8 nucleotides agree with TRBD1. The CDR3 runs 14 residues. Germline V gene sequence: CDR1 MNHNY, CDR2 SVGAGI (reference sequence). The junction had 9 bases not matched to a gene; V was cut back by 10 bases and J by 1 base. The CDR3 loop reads CAICRGPESYEQYF. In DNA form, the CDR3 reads TGTGCCATTTGCAGGGGGCCAGAATCCTACGAGCAGTACTTC.

CDR3 nucleotides: TGTGCCAGCAGTTACGACGACAGCAATCAGCCCCAGCATTTT. This translates into CASSYDDSNQPQHF. V usage is TRBV6-5 and J usage is TRBJ1-5; D gene uncertain. Looked up from germline, CDR1 is MNHEY and CDR2 is SVGAGI. The V end was cut by 2 bases, the J end by 1 base, with 6 bases between. The CDR3 has 14 amino acids.

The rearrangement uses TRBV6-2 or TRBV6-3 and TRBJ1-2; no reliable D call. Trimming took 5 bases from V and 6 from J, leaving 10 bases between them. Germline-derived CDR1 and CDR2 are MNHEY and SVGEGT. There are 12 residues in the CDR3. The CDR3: CASSGDGDGYTF. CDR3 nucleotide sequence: TGTGCCAGCAGTGGAGACGGAGATGGCTACACCTTC.

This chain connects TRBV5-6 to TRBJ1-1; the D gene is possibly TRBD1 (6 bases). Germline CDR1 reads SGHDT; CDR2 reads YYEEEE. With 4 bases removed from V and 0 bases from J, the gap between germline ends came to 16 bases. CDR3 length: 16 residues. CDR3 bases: TGTGCCAGCAGCCCACCGGGACATTTAATGAACACTGAAGCTTTCTTT. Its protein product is CASSPPGHLMNTEAFF. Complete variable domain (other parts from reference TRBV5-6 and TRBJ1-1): DAGVTQSPTHLIKTRGQQVTLRCSPKSGHDTVSWYQQALGQGPQFIFQYYEEEERQRGNFPDRFSGHQFPNYSSELNVNALLLGDSALYLCASSPPGHLMNTEAFFGQGTRLTVV.

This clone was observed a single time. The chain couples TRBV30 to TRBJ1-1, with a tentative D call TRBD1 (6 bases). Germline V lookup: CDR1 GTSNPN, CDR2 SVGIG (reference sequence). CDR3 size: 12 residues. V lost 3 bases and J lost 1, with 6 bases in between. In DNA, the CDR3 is TGTGCCTGGAGAGGGGGGAACACTGAAGCTTTCTTT. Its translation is CAWRGGNTEAFF.

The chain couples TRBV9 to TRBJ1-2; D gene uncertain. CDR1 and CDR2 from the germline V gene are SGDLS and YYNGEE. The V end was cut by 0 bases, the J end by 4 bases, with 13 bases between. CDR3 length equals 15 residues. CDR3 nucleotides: TGTGCCAGCAGCGTAGTTCCAGGACTGGGCTATGGCTACACCTTC. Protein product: CASSVVPGLGYGYTF.

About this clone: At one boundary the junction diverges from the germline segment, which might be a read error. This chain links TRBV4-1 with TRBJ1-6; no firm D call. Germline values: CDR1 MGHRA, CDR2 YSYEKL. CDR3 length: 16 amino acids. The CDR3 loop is CASRLDGSSYNSPLHF. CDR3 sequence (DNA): TGCGCTAGCAGACTAGACGGGAGCTCCTATAATTCACCCCTCCACTTT.

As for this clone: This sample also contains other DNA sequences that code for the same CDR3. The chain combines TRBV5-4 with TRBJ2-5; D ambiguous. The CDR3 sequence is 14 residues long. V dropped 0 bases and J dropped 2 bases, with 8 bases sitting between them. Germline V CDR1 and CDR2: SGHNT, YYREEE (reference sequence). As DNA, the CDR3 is TGTGCCAGCAGCTTGGCGCAGCTGCAAGAGACCCAGTACTTC. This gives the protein CASSLAQLQETQYF.

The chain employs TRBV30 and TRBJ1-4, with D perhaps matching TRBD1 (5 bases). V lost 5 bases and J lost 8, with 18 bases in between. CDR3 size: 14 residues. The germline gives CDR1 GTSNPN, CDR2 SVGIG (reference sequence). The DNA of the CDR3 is TGTGCCTGGGGGACCACCCGGCAGTACGAAAAACTGTTTTTT. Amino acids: CAWGTTRQYEKLFF.

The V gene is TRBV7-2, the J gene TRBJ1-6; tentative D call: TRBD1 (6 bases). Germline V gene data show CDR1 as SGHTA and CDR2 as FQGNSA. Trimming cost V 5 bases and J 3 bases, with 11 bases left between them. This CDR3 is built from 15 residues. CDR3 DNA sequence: TGTGCCAGCAGCCCACAGGGATTCTATAATTCACCCCTCCACTTT. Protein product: CASSPQGFYNSPLHF.